This is a list of T cell receptor beta chains from one sample in a study of T cell repertoires in cytomegalovirus infection. TCRdb passed the reads through MiXCR, listing each CDR3 protein once. The data show approximately 260,000 distinct CDR3 sequences, approximately 22% seen once. No antigen has been assigned to these receptors. The sequences come from cultured PBMCs, collected from culture after CMV antigen stimulation. The source of these receptors is a human donor in good health (CMV status not recorded). Some clones in this sample may be carry-over from other donors' samples. Each CDR3 is given with its conserved first and last residue. Fields, in order: CDR3 length, D gene, V gene, J gene, clone size, CDR3 protein, CDR3 DNA. The D gene is left open where the match is weak. Not every row has a clone size; where given, it reads once, few, many or a size class.

cdr3_length: 17; d_call: NA; v_call: TRBV14; j_call: TRBJ2-1; clone_size: once; cdr3_aa: CASSQDSIWLDHREQFF; cdr3_nt: TGTGCCAGCAGCCAAGATAGTATTTGGCTCGATCACAGGGAGCAGTTCTTC
cdr3_length: 14; d_call: NA; v_call: TRBV7-2; j_call: TRBJ1-5; clone_size: many; cdr3_aa: CASSLRRSSGPQHF; cdr3_nt: TGTGCCAGCAGCTTACGCAGGAGCTCAGGGCCCCAGCATTTT
cdr3_length: 16; d_call: TRBD1; v_call: TRBV20-1; j_call: TRBJ1-3; clone_size: NA; cdr3_aa: CSASIPGTGSGNTIYF; cdr3_nt: TGCAGTGCTAGCATACCCGGGACAGGGTCTGGAAACACCATATATTTT
cdr3_length: 13; d_call: NA; v_call: TRBV19; j_call: TRBJ1-2; clone_size: few; cdr3_aa: CASSDPGDLGYTF; cdr3_nt: TGTGCCAGTAGCGACCCAGGGGATTTGGGCTACACCTTC
cdr3_length: 16; d_call: TRBD2; v_call: TRBV4-1; j_call: TRBJ2-3; clone_size: NA; cdr3_aa: CASSHDHSGRSDTQYF; cdr3_nt: TGCGCCAGCAGCCATGACCATAGCGGGAGGTCAGATACGCAGTATTTT
cdr3_length: 14; d_call: NA; v_call: TRBV9; j_call: TRBJ2-1; clone_size: NA; cdr3_aa: CASSERATYNEQFF; cdr3_nt: TGTGCCAGCAGCGAACGGGCTACCTACAATGAGCAGTTCTTC
cdr3_length: 17; d_call: TRBD2; v_call: TRBV7-2; j_call: TRBJ2-3; clone_size: NA; cdr3_aa: CASSLLPGLAAPDTQYF; cdr3_nt: TGTGCCAGCAGCTTACTTCCGGGACTAGCGGCCCCTGATACGCAGTATTTT
cdr3_length: 16; d_call: TRBD2; v_call: TRBV23-1; j_call: TRBJ2-7; clone_size: NA; cdr3_aa: CASRRRTSGYLYEQYF; cdr3_nt: TGCGCCAGCAGACGCCGGACTAGCGGGTACCTCTACGAGCAGTACTTC
cdr3_length: 15; d_call: NA; v_call: TRBV24-1; j_call: TRBJ2-1; clone_size: few; cdr3_aa: CATSDPRSGNNEQFF; cdr3_nt: TGTGCCACCAGTGACCCAAGGTCAGGAAACAATGAGCAGTTCTTC
cdr3_length: 13; d_call: NA; v_call: TRBV6-2/TRBV6-3; j_call: TRBJ2-7; clone_size: many; cdr3_aa: CASTSRESYEQYF; cdr3_nt: TGTGCCAGCACGAGTCGGGAGTCCTACGAGCAGTACTTC
cdr3_length: 18; d_call: TRBD2; v_call: TRBV7-2; j_call: TRBJ2-3; clone_size: many; cdr3_aa: CASSLRQMGLAGSDTQYF; cdr3_nt: TGTGCCAGCAGCTTACGGCAGATGGGACTAGCGGGATCAGATACGCAGTATTTT
cdr3_length: 14; d_call: NA; v_call: TRBV27; j_call: TRBJ2-2; clone_size: NA; cdr3_aa: CASSFSTNTGELFF; cdr3_nt: TGTGCCAGCAGTTTCAGCACGAACACCGGGGAGCTGTTTTTT
cdr3_length: 15; d_call: TRBD1; v_call: TRBV7-8; j_call: TRBJ1-5; clone_size: NA; cdr3_aa: CASSEGTGQNQPQHF; cdr3_nt: TGTGCCAGCAGCGAGGGGACAGGGCAAAATCAGCCCCAGCATTTT
cdr3_length: 12; d_call: NA; v_call: TRBV12-3/TRBV12-4; j_call: TRBJ1-5; clone_size: NA; cdr3_aa: CASSNTASAGHF; cdr3_nt: TGTGCCAGCAGTAATACGGCTTCGGCGGGGCATTTT
cdr3_length: 15; d_call: TRBD2; v_call: TRBV11-2; j_call: TRBJ2-3; clone_size: many; cdr3_aa: CASTRTSGTADTQYF; cdr3_nt: TGTGCCAGCACAAGGACTAGCGGGACCGCAGATACGCAGTATTTT
cdr3_length: 15; d_call: TRBD2; v_call: TRBV11-2; j_call: TRBJ2-4; clone_size: few; cdr3_aa: CASSSTSGRGNIQYF; cdr3_nt: TGTGCCAGCAGCTCTACTAGCGGGAGAGGGAACATTCAGTACTTC
cdr3_length: 16; d_call: TRBD2; v_call: TRBV28; j_call: TRBJ2-1; clone_size: NA; cdr3_aa: CASSGGTSGDYNEQFF; cdr3_nt: TGTGCCAGCAGTGGGGGCACTAGCGGAGATTACAATGAGCAGTTCTTC
cdr3_length: 13; d_call: NA; v_call: TRBV11-2; j_call: TRBJ2-1; clone_size: many; cdr3_aa: CASSSRLGGEQFF; cdr3_nt: TGTGCCAGCAGCTCACGACTTGGGGGAGAGCAGTTCTTC
cdr3_length: 18; d_call: TRBD2; v_call: TRBV18; j_call: TRBJ2-3; clone_size: few; cdr3_aa: CASSPLAGGPPGTDTQYF; cdr3_nt: TGTGCCAGCTCACCGCTAGCGGGAGGACCCCCTGGCACAGATACGCAGTATTTT
cdr3_length: 13; d_call: TRBD1; v_call: TRBV28; j_call: TRBJ1-1; clone_size: NA; cdr3_aa: CASSEGQTIEAFF; cdr3_nt: TGTGCCAGCAGCGAGGGACAGACTATTGAAGCTTTCTTT
cdr3_length: 13; d_call: NA; v_call: TRBV5-6; j_call: TRBJ2-1; clone_size: NA; cdr3_aa: CASSLMRGNEQFF; cdr3_nt: TGTGCCAGCAGCTTGATGCGGGGCAATGAGCAGTTCTTC
cdr3_length: 19; d_call: TRBD1; v_call: TRBV7-2; j_call: TRBJ2-3; clone_size: many; cdr3_aa: CASSFAGTGGFWSTDTQYF; cdr3_nt: TGTGCCAGCAGCTTTGCCGGGACAGGGGGATTTTGGAGCACAGATACGCAGTATTTT
cdr3_length: 13; d_call: NA; v_call: TRBV12-3/TRBV12-4; j_call: TRBJ1-1; clone_size: few; cdr3_aa: CASSWGRNTEAFF; cdr3_nt: TGTGCCAGCAGTTGGGGCAGGAACACTGAAGCTTTCTTT
cdr3_length: 15; d_call: NA; v_call: TRBV2; j_call: TRBJ1-6; clone_size: NA; cdr3_aa: CASSEVQSTRSPLHF; cdr3_nt: TGTGCCAGCAGTGAAGTACAGTCCACACGTTCACCCCTCCACTTT
cdr3_length: 16; d_call: TRBD2; v_call: TRBV27; j_call: TRBJ2-7; clone_size: NA; cdr3_aa: CASSLIAGAISYEQYF; cdr3_nt: TGTGCCAGCAGTTTAATCGCGGGAGCTATATCCTACGAGCAGTACTTC
cdr3_length: 15; d_call: TRBD1; v_call: TRBV7-9; j_call: TRBJ2-1; clone_size: many; cdr3_aa: CASSPRGSSYNEQFF; cdr3_nt: TGTGCCAGCAGCCCCAGGGGGTCCTCCTACAATGAGCAGTTCTTC
cdr3_length: 16; d_call: NA; v_call: TRBV5-6; j_call: TRBJ1-3; clone_size: few; cdr3_aa: CASSSWMTRSGNTIYF; cdr3_nt: TGTGCCAGCAGCTCGTGGATGACCCGCTCTGGAAACACCATATATTTT
cdr3_length: 15; d_call: TRBD2; v_call: TRBV6-2/TRBV6-3; j_call: TRBJ2-1; clone_size: NA; cdr3_aa: CASSRGLGSYNEQFF; cdr3_nt: TGTGCCAGCTCCCGGGGACTAGGTTCCTACAATGAGCAGTTCTTC
cdr3_length: 13; d_call: TRBD2; v_call: TRBV10-3; j_call: TRBJ2-1; clone_size: few; cdr3_aa: CAISRLATDEQFF; cdr3_nt: TGTGCCATCAGTCGACTAGCGACGGATGAGCAGTTCTTC
cdr3_length: 14; d_call: NA; v_call: TRBV10-3; j_call: TRBJ2-1; clone_size: NA; cdr3_aa: CAIKRTAGYNEQFF; cdr3_nt: TGTGCCATCAAGAGGACAGCGGGCTACAATGAGCAGTTCTTC
cdr3_length: 13; d_call: NA; v_call: TRBV9; j_call: TRBJ2-1; clone_size: NA; cdr3_aa: CASSVTPDNEQFF; cdr3_nt: TGTGCCAGCAGCGTAACCCCAGACAATGAGCAGTTCTTC
cdr3_length: 16; d_call: TRBD1; v_call: TRBV7-2; j_call: TRBJ2-1; clone_size: many; cdr3_aa: CASSRIPTGRVNEQFF; cdr3_nt: TGTGCCAGCAGCCGGATCCCGACAGGGCGAGTCAATGAGCAGTTCTTC
cdr3_length: 14; d_call: TRBD1; v_call: TRBV6-4; j_call: TRBJ2-1; clone_size: few; cdr3_aa: CASGKTQGENEQFF; cdr3_nt: TGTGCCAGCGGAAAGACACAGGGGGAAAATGAGCAGTTCTTC
cdr3_length: 14; d_call: NA; v_call: TRBV7-9; j_call: TRBJ2-7; clone_size: NA; cdr3_aa: CASSLAGGSYEQYF; cdr3_nt: TGTGCCAGCAGCTTAGCCGGGGGTTCCTACGAGCAGTACTTC
cdr3_length: 15; d_call: TRBD1; v_call: TRBV7-2; j_call: TRBJ1-5; clone_size: few; cdr3_aa: CASSPPGQGRQPQHF; cdr3_nt: TGTGCCAGCAGCCCCCCCGGACAGGGGAGGCAGCCCCAGCATTTT
cdr3_length: 14; d_call: TRBD2; v_call: TRBV25-1; j_call: TRBJ2-1; clone_size: few; cdr3_aa: CASTTSGRPNEQFF; cdr3_nt: TGTGCCAGCACCACTAGCGGGAGGCCCAATGAGCAGTTCTTC
cdr3_length: 13; d_call: NA; v_call: TRBV29-1; j_call: TRBJ2-3; clone_size: few; cdr3_aa: CSVVWGNEDTQYF; cdr3_nt: TGCAGCGTTGTGTGGGGAAACGAGGATACGCAGTATTTT